The 3 T cell receptor beta chains presented below share a single source sample, sequenced in a study of regulatory T cells in long-lasting Graves disease. Investigators prepared the TCR beta libraries by applying iRepertoire HTBI primers and Arm-PCR of CDR3 regions. From the multiplex PCR reads, TCRdb called clonotypes with MiXCR, one entry per CDR3 protein. The sample lists 620,000 or so distinct CDR3 sequences, less than 20% occurring once. The time point: newly diagnosed GD, antithyroid drugs for less than 3 months. Construction of the TCR library relied on RNA isolated from PBMCs. This sample was shared with a second study, whose subject was T cells in Graves' hyperthyroidism and ophthalmopathy.

This specimen consisted of peripheral blood mononuclear cells (PBMCs), obtained at new diagnosis, from a patient treated with antithyroid drugs. These TCRs come from a woman aged 30 to 39 with Graves disease.

The chain couples TRBV29-1 to TRBJ1-1; TRBD1 agrees at 7 bases. The CDR3 has 12 residues. The germline gives CDR1 SQVTM, CDR2 ANQGSEA. The ends lost 7 bases at V and 11 bases at J; junction bases unmatched: 13. CDR3 sequence (DNA): TGCAGCGCCTCCGGGACAGTTGTTGGCGCTTTCTTT. Its translation is CSASGTVVGAFF.

This clonotype was seen a few times. The gene calls are TRBV18 and TRBJ2-5, with a weak D call TRBD2 (5 bases). The CDR3 has 15 residues. The germline V and J ends were trimmed by 5 bases and 4 bases, with 17 bases remaining between them. The germline CDR1 and CDR2 sequences are KGHSH and LQKENI. CDR3 in amino acids: CASSSMSGGGETQYF. CDR3 nucleotides: TGTGCCAGCTCATCAATGTCAGGAGGTGGAGAGACCCAGTACTTC.

Worth noting for this clonotype: A read error may explain this, as a much larger clone is one base away. The chain links TRBV28 to TRBJ2-7; D not resolved. Germline CDR1 and CDR2: MDHEN and SYDVKM. The CDR3 totals 14 residues. In nucleotides, the CDR3 is TGTGCCAGCAGGGAACTTGCACCCTTTTACGAGCAGAACTTC. It specifies CASRELAPFYEQNF.